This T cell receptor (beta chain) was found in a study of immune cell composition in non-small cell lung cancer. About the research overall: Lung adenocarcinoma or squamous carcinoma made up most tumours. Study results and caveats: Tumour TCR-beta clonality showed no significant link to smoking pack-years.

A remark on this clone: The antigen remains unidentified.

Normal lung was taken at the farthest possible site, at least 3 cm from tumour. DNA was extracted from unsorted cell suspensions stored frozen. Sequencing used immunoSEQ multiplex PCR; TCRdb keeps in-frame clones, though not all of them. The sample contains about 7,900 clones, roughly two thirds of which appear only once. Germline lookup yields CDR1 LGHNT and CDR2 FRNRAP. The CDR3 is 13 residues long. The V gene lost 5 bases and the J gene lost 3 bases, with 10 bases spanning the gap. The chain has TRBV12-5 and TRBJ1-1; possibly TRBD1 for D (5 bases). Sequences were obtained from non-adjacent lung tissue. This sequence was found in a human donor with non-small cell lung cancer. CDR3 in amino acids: CASGRGSYTEAFF. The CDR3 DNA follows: TGTGCTAGTGGTCGGGGGAGTTACACTGAAGCTTTCTTT.